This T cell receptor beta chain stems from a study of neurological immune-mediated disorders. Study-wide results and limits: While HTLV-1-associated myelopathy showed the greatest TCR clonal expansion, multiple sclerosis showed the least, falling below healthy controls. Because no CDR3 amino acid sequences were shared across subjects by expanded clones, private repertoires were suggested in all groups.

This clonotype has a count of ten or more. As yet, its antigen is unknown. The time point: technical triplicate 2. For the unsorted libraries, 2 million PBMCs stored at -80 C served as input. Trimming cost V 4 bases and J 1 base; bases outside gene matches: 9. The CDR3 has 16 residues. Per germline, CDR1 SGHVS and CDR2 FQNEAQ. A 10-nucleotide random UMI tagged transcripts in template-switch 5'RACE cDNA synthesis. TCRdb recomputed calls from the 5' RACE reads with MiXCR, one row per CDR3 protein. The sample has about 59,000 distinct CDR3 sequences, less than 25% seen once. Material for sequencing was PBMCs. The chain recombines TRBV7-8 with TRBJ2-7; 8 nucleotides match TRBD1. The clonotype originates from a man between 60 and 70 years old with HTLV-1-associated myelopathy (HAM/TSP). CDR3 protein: CASSSQGAPGSYEQYF. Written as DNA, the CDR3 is TGTGCCAGCAGCTCGCAGGGGGCCCCAGGGTCCTACGAGCAGTACTTC. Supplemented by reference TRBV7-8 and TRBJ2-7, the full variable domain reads GAGVSQSPRYKVAKRGQDVALRCDPISGHVSLFWYQQALGQGPEFLTYFQNEAQLDKSGLPSDRFFAERPEGSVSTLKIQRTQQEDSAVYLCASSSQGAPGSYEQYFGPGTRLTVT.